The 30 T cell receptor beta chains given below trace back to one sample, sequenced in a study of cytomegalovirus exposure and HLA in healthy donors. Amplification used 60 Vbeta primers and 13 Jbeta primers. The data were produced by immunoSEQ multiplex PCR, yet TCRdb's version contains in-frame clones alone and is incomplete. This sample has about 130,000 clones, with approximately 75% found just once. The sequencing input was PBMCs. The receptors derive from a middle-aged woman in good health and CMV-seropositive.

The rearrangement uses TRBV29-1 and TRBJ2-7, with unresolved D. Trimming took 2 bases from V and 5 from J, leaving 10 bases between them. This CDR3 spans 12 amino acids. Germline assignment: CDR1 SQVTM and CDR2 ANQGSEA. This CDR3 is CSVESGFDEQYF. The CDR3 DNA reads TGCAGCGTTGAATCTGGCTTTGACGAGCAGTACTTC.

V gene TRBV9 combines with J gene TRBJ2-2; D call uncertain. This CDR3 is 14 amino acids long. Looked up from germline, CDR1 is SGDLS and CDR2 is YYNGEE. Trimming pared 4 bases from V and 6 bases from J, leaving 13 bases between. The CDR3 is CASSPPSGAGELFF. CDR3 DNA sequence: TGTGCCAGCAGCCCTCCTTCCGGTGCCGGGGAGCTGTTTTTT.

This clone appeared once. V gene TRBV10-3 combines with J gene TRBJ2-7, with D maybe TRBD1 (5 bases). Germline CDR1 ENHRY, CDR2 SYGVKD. CDR3 length: 15 residues. V lost 3 bases to trimming and J lost 2 bases, with 14 bases between them. The CDR3 protein is CAISDSSGSTYEQYF. As DNA, the CDR3 is TGTGCCATCAGTGATTCTTCAGGGTCCACCTACGAGCAGTACTTC.

The chain has TRBV29-1 and TRBJ2-7, with 7 bases that match TRBD2. Germline trimming cut 2 bases from V and 9 bases from J; bases unmatched to any gene: 1. Looked up from germline, CDR1 is SQVTM and CDR2 is ANQGSEA. There are 10 residues in the CDR3. CDR3 sequence (DNA): TGCAGCGTTGAATCGGGGGGGCAGTACTTC. Translated, it gives CSVESGGQYF.

The chain employs TRBV9 and TRBJ2-7; 9 bases are shared with TRBD1. Unmatched junction bases numbered 11, after V lost 4 bases and J lost 6 bases. The germline CDR1 and CDR2 sequences are SGDLS and YYNGEE. The length of the CDR3 is 15 residues. CDR3 region: CASSQGTGLTSEQYF. The CDR3 region has the DNA TGTGCCAGCAGCCAAGGGACAGGGCTCACCTCCGAGCAGTACTTC. Looking up the rest from reference TRBV9 and TRBJ2-7 gives the full variable domain: DSGVTQTPKHLITATGQRVTLRCSPRSGDLSVYWYQQSLDQGLQFLIQYYNGEERAKGNILERFSAQQFPDLHSELNLSSLELGDSALYFCASSQGTGLTSEQYFGPGTRLTVT.

The chain couples TRBV28 to TRBJ2-7; D possibly corresponds to TRBD1 (5 bases). The V end lost 5 bases, the J end lost 0 bases, and 20 bases lay between the germline ends. Germline assignment: CDR1 MDHEN and CDR2 SYDVKM. This CDR3 contains 17 residues. The CDR3 sequence is CASSLFGFATVSYEQYF. The CDR3 region has the DNA TGTGCCAGCAGTCTGTTCGGGTTCGCGACAGTCTCCTACGAGCAGTACTTC.

This chain connects TRBV7-9 to TRBJ2-7, with 7 bases lining up with TRBD2. The germline V gene has CDR1 SEHNR and CDR2 FQNEAQ (reference sequence). V gave up 4 bases and J gave up 0 bases; unmatched junction bases: 12. The CDR3 loop spans 17 amino acids. DNA for the CDR3: TGTGCCAGCAGCTACGACGCTAGCGGAACCTTCTCCTACGAGCAGTACTTC. This translates into CASSYDASGTFSYEQYF.

The chain uses TRBV30 and TRBJ1-2, with 7 bases fitting TRBD1. Per germline, CDR1 GTSNPN and CDR2 SVGIG (reference sequence). The CDR3 is 14 residues long. The J segment lost 2 bases and the V segment lost 5 bases, leaving 8 bases of the junction unmatched. The DNA of the CDR3 is TGTGCCTGGGCGACAGGGTTTGGGAACTATGGCTACACCTTC. Its translation: CAWATGFGNYGYTF.

This clone was observed a few times. The CDR3 DNA follows: TGTGCCAGCAGTTACAGCGGCTTTGTAGGCCAAGAGACCCAGTACTTC. This codes for CASSYSGFVGQETQYF. The V gene is TRBV6-6, the J gene TRBJ2-5, with D possibly being TRBD2 (5 bases). Trimming stripped 2 bases from V and 1 base from J, with 14 bases between. The CDR3 runs 16 residues. Germline lookup yields CDR1 MNHNY and CDR2 SVGAGI (reference sequence).

The CDR3 here is CASSEMAGGLLTYNEQFF. The CDR3 region has the DNA TGTGCCAGCAGCGAAATGGCGGGGGGCCTACTAACCTACAATGAGCAGTTCTTC. V and J are TRBV9 and TRBJ2-1; 8 bases fit TRBD2. This CDR3 region has 18 residues. CDR1 is SGDLS, CDR2 YYNGEE, per germline. The V segment lost 3 bases and the J segment 2 bases; nucleotides outside the gene matches: 13.

The chain employs TRBV29-1 and TRBJ1-4, with TRBD1 identical over 11 bases. Germline CDR1 SQVTM, CDR2 ANQGSEA. The CDR3 has 15 residues. Losses at the gene ends were 6 bases for V and 11 bases for J; bases not matched to a gene: 14. This CDR3 is CSVLGQGALSAKLFF. The CDR3 coding sequence is TGCAGCGTCCTCGGACAGGGGGCGTTATCGGCTAAACTGTTTTTT.

The V gene is TRBV5-4, the J gene TRBJ2-3, with a weak D call TRBD2 (5 bases). The CDR3 covers 13 residues. Trimming removed 3 bases at V and 2 bases at J, with 7 bases between. Germline CDR1 and CDR2: SGHNT and YYREEE (reference sequence). For the CDR3, the DNA is TGTGCCAGCAGCTCCGGACTCACAGATACGCAGTATTTT. Translation gives CASSSGLTDTQYF.

This chain uses TRBV29-1 with TRBJ2-5, with 10 bases aligning to TRBD2. The CDR3 runs 14 residues. CDR1 is SQVTM and CDR2 is ANQGSEA in the germline V gene. The ends lost 6 bases at V and 2 bases at J; junction bases unmatched: 6. The CDR3 protein is CSVGIAGGQETQYF. The CDR3 DNA sequence: TGCAGCGTAGGTATAGCGGGAGGACAAGAGACCCAGTACTTC.

The CDR3 spells CASSLLPGSTDTQYF. The CDR3 DNA sequence: TGTGCCAGCAGTTTATTACCAGGAAGCACAGATACGCAGTATTTT. This chain uses TRBV27 with TRBJ2-3; D is ambiguous. Trimming cost V 1 base and J 0 bases, with 8 bases left between them. Germline CDR1 reads MNHEY; CDR2 reads SMNVEV (reference sequence). This CDR3 comprises 15 residues.

The J gene is TRBJ2-7, the V gene TRBV28; D might be TRBD1 (5 bases). The germline V and J ends were trimmed by 4 bases and 2 bases, with 15 bases remaining between them. Germline lookup yields CDR1 MDHEN and CDR2 SYDVKM. The CDR3 has 15 amino acids. CDR3 nucleotides: TGTGCCAGCAGTTCCCAAGGGGTAGGGGCCTACGAGCAGTACTTC. Translated, it gives CASSSQGVGAYEQYF.

The chain combines TRBV2 with TRBJ2-1; a weak D match, TRBD2 (5 bases). The CDR3 has 15 residues. CDR1 and CDR2 from the germline V gene are SNHLY and FYNNEI. V lost 7 bases to trimming and J lost 0 bases, with 13 bases between them. This CDR3 is CASIEGASSYNEQFF. CDR3 DNA sequence: TGTGCCAGCATTGAGGGCGCGAGCTCCTACAATGAGCAGTTCTTC.

The V gene is TRBV27, the J gene TRBJ2-1; 14 bases match TRBD2. The V gene's germline CDR1 is MNHEY and CDR2 SMNVEV (reference sequence). CDR3 length: 19 amino acids. J gave up 7 bases and V 6 bases, and 17 bases lay outside the gene matches. The CDR3 DNA follows: TGTGCCAGCAGCCCTACCGGGACTAGCGGGAGTGTGGGGGGGAATGAGCAGTTCTTC. Its protein product is CASSPTGTSGSVGGNEQFF.

The chain recombines TRBV27 with TRBJ2-7; 11 bases agree with TRBD1. In germline, CDR1 is MNHEY, CDR2 SMNVEV (reference sequence). This CDR3 region has 15 residues. V gave up 5 bases and J gave up 6 bases; unmatched junction bases: 9. The CDR3 spells CASSDWTGGAGEQYF. CDR3 in DNA: TGTGCCAGCAGTGACTGGACAGGGGGCGCGGGCGAGCAGTACTTC.

This clone was detected only a few times. V gene TRBV27 combines with J gene TRBJ2-7; TRBD2 agrees at 10 bases. The CDR3 has 17 residues. Germline values: CDR1 MNHEY, CDR2 SMNVEV (reference sequence). After removal of 3 bases from V and 5 bases from J, the junction contained 13 bases not matched to a gene. This CDR3 reads CASSFVSKREGFHEQYF. CDR3 DNA: TGTGCCAGCAGTTTTGTTTCGAAGCGGGAGGGTTTTCACGAGCAGTACTTC.

The chain uses TRBV9 and TRBJ2-3; 10 nucleotides line up with TRBD2. There are 17 residues in the CDR3. With 0 bases clipped from V and 2 bases from J, the junction kept 6 bases outside the gene matches. CDR1 is SGDLS and CDR2 is YYNGEE in the germline V gene. CDR3 protein: CASSVEPSGGLTDTQYF. The DNA for the CDR3 is TGTGCCAGCAGCGTAGAGCCTAGCGGGGGCCTCACAGATACGCAGTATTTT.

This chain links TRBV6-5 with TRBJ1-1, with no clear D. The CDR3 contains 14 residues. The germline gives CDR1 MNHEY, CDR2 SVGAGI. V shed 2 bases and J shed 3 bases, with 10 bases lying between them. The CDR3 DNA reads TGTGCCAGCAGTTACGGACTCCCGGACACTGAAGCTTTCTTT. Protein product: CASSYGLPDTEAFF.

This chain connects TRBV7-2 to TRBJ2-4, with D tentatively TRBD1 (5 bases). Trimming stripped 4 bases from V and 8 bases from J, with 15 bases between. Germline loops: CDR1 SGHTA, CDR2 FQGNSA. The CDR3 sequence is 14 residues long. The CDR3 DNA reads TGTGCCAGCAGCTCTGACAGTACGAGTGACATTCAGTACTTC. Its translation: CASSSDSTSDIQYF.

The chain joins TRBV5-1 to TRBJ2-7; 9 bases agree with TRBD1. V was clipped by 2 bases and J by 5 bases; unmatched bases: 11. From germline, CDR1 is SGHRS and CDR2 YFSETQ. This CDR3 is 16 amino acids long. Here the CDR3 reads CASSLNSGTGFHEQYF. For the CDR3, the DNA is TGCGCCAGCAGCTTAAATTCCGGGACAGGGTTCCACGAGCAGTACTTC.

V usage is TRBV4-1 and J usage is TRBJ1-4, with a weak D call TRBD1 (5 bases). CDR3 size: 13 residues. Germline V lookup: CDR1 MGHRA, CDR2 YSYEKL. With 4 bases removed from V and 8 bases from J, the gap between germline ends came to 11 bases. For the CDR3, the DNA is TGCGCCAGCAGCCGGACACTTGGGGAAAAACTGTTTTTT. It translates to CASSRTLGEKLFF.

V gene TRBV5-6 combines with J gene TRBJ2-3; 8 bases match TRBD1. Germline V gene data show CDR1 as SGHDT and CDR2 as YYEEEE. The CDR3 length is 15 residues. The ends lost 0 bases at V and 1 base at J; junction bases unmatched: 1. CDR3 protein: CASSLEDRGTDTQYF. CDR3 nucleotide sequence: TGTGCCAGCAGCTTGGAGGACAGGGGCACAGATACGCAGTATTTT.

The gene calls are TRBV19 and TRBJ2-2, with TRBD2 identical over 11 bases. The germline V gene has CDR1 LNHDA and CDR2 SQIVND (reference sequence). The CDR3 consists of 15 residues. With 7 bases clipped from V and 5 bases from J, the junction kept 6 bases outside the gene matches. CDR3 loop: CASIRLAGSTGELFF. The CDR3 DNA is TGTGCCAGTATTAGACTAGCGGGATCGACCGGGGAGCTGTTTTTT.

V is TRBV5-1 and J is TRBJ1-2, with 9 bases identical to TRBD1. The CDR3 totals 14 residues. Germline V gene sequence: CDR1 SGHRS, CDR2 YFSETQ. The V gene end was trimmed by 5 bases and the J gene end by 6 bases; junction bases not matched to a gene: 8. The CDR3 sequence is CASRRTGGDDGYTF. The CDR3 region has the DNA TGCGCCAGCAGGAGAACAGGGGGCGACGATGGCTACACCTTC. Supplemented by reference TRBV5-1 and TRBJ1-2, the full variable domain reads KAGVTQTPRYLIKTRGQQVTLSCSPISGHRSVSWYQQTPGQGLQFLFEYFSETQRNKGNFPGRFSGRQFSNSRSEMNVSTLELGDSALYLCASRRTGGDDGYTFGSGTRLTVV.

V and J are TRBV19 and TRBJ1-1; possible D gene TRBD1, 6 bases. Germline CDR1 is LNHDA and CDR2 is SQIVND (reference sequence). The CDR3 sequence is 15 residues long. V was pared by 5 bases and J by 2 bases, with 15 bases between. CDR3 DNA sequence: TGTGCCAGTAGTGGCCCTGCAGGGGTAAACACTGAAGCTTTCTTT. Its protein product is CASSGPAGVNTEAFF.

Here the CDR3 reads CAWSPGDTEAFF. The CDR3 DNA follows: TGTGCCTGGAGCCCAGGGGACACTGAAGCTTTCTTT. The chain combines TRBV30 with TRBJ1-1; tentatively, D is TRBD1 (6 bases). The V end was cut by 3 bases, the J end by 3 bases, with 8 bases between. Germline CDR1 is GTSNPN and CDR2 is SVGIG (reference sequence). The length of the CDR3 is 12 residues.

The genes are TRBV10-3 and TRBJ1-2; 7 bases map to TRBD1. CDR1 and CDR2 from the germline V gene are ENHRY and SYGVKD. CDR3 size: 12 residues. V shed 10 bases, J shed 4 bases, and the junction held 6 bases outside the gene matches. The DNA of the CDR3 is TGTGCCACCAGGACAGGTATCTATGGCTACACCTTC. Translated, it gives CATRTGIYGYTF.